This is a list of T cell receptor beta chains from one sample in a study of blood T cell repertoires in COVID-19. Only in-frame clones appear in the TCRdb table, and some are missing; sequencing was by immunoSEQ multiplex PCR. The sample records around 35,000 clones, about 88% being singletons. What was sequenced was peripheral blood. The receptor source for this set is a man aged 55 to 70 with active COVID-19. The CDR3 runs from the conserved cysteine through the conserved F or W. Fields, in order: V gene, clone size, D gene, J gene, CDR3 protein, CDR3 DNA. A D gene is named only where the DNA matches it firmly. The size entry is marked missing in some rows and otherwise reads once, few, many or a size class.

V: TRBV4-1; size: NA; D: NA; J: TRBJ1-4; CDR3: CASSQAQDGEKLFF; DNA: TGCGCCAGCAGCCAAGCTCAGGATGGGGAAAAACTGTTTTTT
V: TRBV6-6; size: NA; D: TRBD1; J: TRBJ1-1; CDR3: CASSYLGPGGTEAFF; DNA: TGTGCCAGCAGTTACCTAGGACCAGGGGGAACTGAAGCTTTCTTT
V: TRBV2; size: NA; D: NA; J: TRBJ2-2; CDR3: CASSAQRANTGELFF; DNA: TGTGCCAGCAGTGCTCAGAGGGCAAACACCGGGGAGCTGTTTTTT
V: TRBV15; size: NA; D: NA; J: TRBJ1-3; CDR3: CATRAGSGNTIYF; DNA: TGTGCCACCAGGGCGGGCTCTGGAAACACCATATATTTT
V: TRBV5-6; size: NA; D: NA; J: TRBJ1-4; CDR3: CASSLKEFNEKLFF; DNA: TGTGCCAGCAGCTTAAAGGAGTTTAATGAAAAACTGTTTTTT
V: TRBV11-2; size: NA; D: TRBD1; J: TRBJ1-3; CDR3: CASSLGTGTGNTIYF; DNA: TGTGCCAGCAGCTTAGGGACAGGGACTGGAAACACCATATATTTT
V: TRBV7-3; size: NA; D: NA; J: TRBJ2-2; CDR3: CASSELANTGELFF; DNA: TGTGCCAGCAGCGAACTAGCGAACACCGGGGAGCTGTTTTTT
V: TRBV18; size: NA; D: NA; J: TRBJ2-7; CDR3: CASSPGRQGGHEQYF; DNA: TGTGCCAGCTCACCTGGTCGGCAGGGGGGCCACGAGCAGTACTTC
V: TRBV4-2; size: NA; D: TRBD2; J: TRBJ2-3; CDR3: CASSRVYSTGGRRGRTDTQYF; DNA: TGTGCCAGCAGCCGAGTATATTCTACCGGCGGGAGAAGGGGTCGCACAGATACGCAGTATTTT
V: TRBV5-1; size: NA; D: TRBD1; J: TRBJ2-2; CDR3: CAGRTGANTGELFF; DNA: TGCGCCGGTCGGACAGGGGCGAACACCGGGGAGCTGTTTTTT
V: TRBV3-1/TRBV3-2; size: once; D: NA; J: TRBJ2-7; CDR3: CASSQVRTPSEQYF; DNA: TGTGCCAGCAGCCAAGTCAGGACACCGTCCGAGCAGTACTTC
V: TRBV7-2; size: few; D: TRBD2; J: TRBJ2-3; CDR3: CASSSNRGGSSTDTQYF; DNA: TGTGCCAGCAGCTCAAACCGCGGGGGATCTAGCACAGATACGCAGTATTTT
V: TRBV18; size: NA; D: TRBD2; J: TRBJ2-3; CDR3: CASSLATSGTDTQYF; DNA: TGTGCCAGCTCACTCGCGACTAGCGGCACAGATACGCAGTATTTT
V: TRBV10-3; size: NA; D: NA; J: TRBJ2-1; CDR3: CAISESTREGNEQFF; DNA: TGTGCCATCAGTGAGTCAACGCGGGAAGGTAATGAGCAGTTCTTC
V: TRBV5-1; size: NA; D: NA; J: TRBJ2-5; CDR3: CASSLGQGGETQYF; DNA: TGCGCCAGCAGCTTGGGGCAGGGGGGAGAGACCCAGTACTTC
V: TRBV28; size: NA; D: NA; J: TRBJ1-2; CDR3: CASSPNSYGYTF; DNA: TGTGCCAGCAGCCCTAATAGCTATGGCTACACCTTC
V: TRBV6-4; size: NA; D: NA; J: TRBJ2-7; CDR3: CASTPNWAGNYEQYF; DNA: TGTGCCAGCACCCCCAACTGGGCAGGGAACTACGAGCAGTACTTC
V: TRBV19; size: NA; D: TRBD1; J: TRBJ1-1; CDR3: CASSEQGAGTEAFF; DNA: TGTGCCAGTAGCGAACAGGGGGCGGGCACTGAAGCTTTCTTT
V: TRBV5-6; size: few; D: NA; J: TRBJ2-7; CDR3: CASSRVEGSYEQYF; DNA: TGTGCCAGCAGTCGTGTGGAGGGCTCCTACGAGCAGTACTTC
V: TRBV10-3; size: NA; D: NA; J: TRBJ2-1; CDR3: CAISEWGDNEQFF; DNA: TGTGCCATCAGTGAGTGGGGGGACAATGAGCAGTTCTTC
V: TRBV19; size: NA; D: NA; J: TRBJ2-2; CDR3: CASRGSGVDTGELFF; DNA: TGTGCCAGTAGAGGGAGCGGAGTCGACACCGGGGAGCTGTTTTTT
V: TRBV3-1/TRBV3-2; size: once; D: TRBD1; J: TRBJ1-2; CDR3: CASSRPGDSLLNYGYTF; DNA: TGTGCCAGCAGCCGACCCGGGGACAGCCTTCTTAACTATGGCTACACCTTC
V: TRBV4-2; size: NA; D: NA; J: TRBJ2-7; CDR3: CASSQDRRGYEQYF; DNA: TGTGCCAGCAGCCAAGATAGGAGGGGCTACGAGCAGTACTTC
V: TRBV4-2; size: NA; D: TRBD2; J: TRBJ2-7; CDR3: CASSQELAGGDEQYF; DNA: TGTGCCAGCAGCCAAGAACTAGCGGGAGGCGACGAGCAGTACTTC
V: TRBV5-4; size: NA; D: TRBD1; J: TRBJ1-3; CDR3: CASSRTGGRNTIYF; DNA: TGTGCCAGCAGCCGGACAGGGGGTCGAAACACCATATATTTT
V: TRBV30; size: NA; D: TRBD1; J: TRBJ2-5; CDR3: CASSGTGREETQYF; DNA: TGTGCCAGCTCCGGGACAGGGAGGGAGGAGACCCAGTACTTC
V: TRBV6-5; size: once; D: NA; J: TRBJ1-3; CDR3: CASSTQGFFENTIYF; DNA: TGTGCCAGCAGTACACAGGGTTTTTTTGAAAACACCATATATTTT
V: TRBV5-4; size: once; D: TRBD1; J: TRBJ1-2; CDR3: CASSTGQGSQTYGYTF; DNA: TGTGCCAGCAGCACTGGACAGGGTTCCCAGACTTATGGCTACACCTTC
V: TRBV10-3; size: NA; D: NA; J: TRBJ2-2; CDR3: CAISGGTSNTGELFF; DNA: TGTGCCATCAGTGGCGGCACCTCGAACACCGGGGAGCTGTTTTTT
V: TRBV9; size: NA; D: NA; J: TRBJ1-2; CDR3: CASGAGNGYTF; DNA: TGTGCCAGCGGAGCCGGAAATGGCTACACCTTC
V: TRBV7-8; size: NA; D: NA; J: TRBJ1-5; CDR3: CASSQLTGSNQPQHF; DNA: TGTGCCAGCAGCCAGCTGACAGGTAGCAATCAGCCCCAGCATTTT
V: TRBV24-1; size: NA; D: TRBD2; J: TRBJ2-7; CDR3: CATSDPTGGGSYEQYF; DNA: TGTGCCACCAGTGACCCGACGGGAGGGGGGTCCTACGAGCAGTACTTC
V: TRBV28; size: NA; D: NA; J: TRBJ1-1; CDR3: CASRGGRNEAFF; DNA: TGTGCCAGCAGGGGAGGACGGAATGAAGCTTTCTTT
V: TRBV28; size: NA; D: TRBD1; J: TRBJ2-7; CDR3: CASSDRGGSYEQYF; DNA: TGTGCCAGCAGCGACAGGGGAGGATCCTACGAGCAGTACTTC
V: TRBV6-1; size: NA; D: NA; J: TRBJ2-1; CDR3: CASSEVAAIDNEQFF; DNA: TGTGCCAGCAGTGAAGTAGCGGCCATTGACAATGAGCAGTTCTTC
V: TRBV10-3; size: NA; D: NA; J: TRBJ1-2; CDR3: CAISDLTAAGGYTF; DNA: TGTGCCATCAGTGATCTAACGGCAGCGGGTGGCTACACCTTC
V: TRBV11-3; size: NA; D: TRBD2; J: TRBJ2-2; CDR3: CASSLPGLAGSTGELFF; DNA: TGTGCCAGCAGCTTACCGGGACTAGCGGGCAGCACCGGGGAGCTGTTTTTT
V: TRBV9; size: NA; D: TRBD1; J: TRBJ1-4; CDR3: CASSVGDRGNEKLFF; DNA: TGTGCCAGCAGCGTAGGGGACAGGGGAAATGAAAAACTGTTTTTT
V: TRBV5-5; size: NA; D: NA; J: TRBJ1-6; CDR3: CASSLVLSSTRDNSPLHF; DNA: TGTGCCAGCAGCTTGGTGCTGAGCTCAACCCGTGATAATTCACCCCTCCACTTT
V: TRBV6-5; size: NA; D: NA; J: TRBJ2-3; CDR3: CASSLTSMDTQYF; DNA: TGTGCCAGCAGCCTGACTAGTATGGATACGCAGTATTTT
V: TRBV18; size: once; D: TRBD1; J: TRBJ2-7; CDR3: CASSPETGEGEQYF; DNA: TGTGCCAGCTCACCTGAGACAGGGGAAGGCGAGCAGTACTTC
V: TRBV6-5; size: once; D: NA; J: TRBJ1-2; CDR3: CASSSTDGYTF; DNA: TGTGCCAGCAGTTCCACAGATGGCTACACCTTC
V: TRBV9; size: NA; D: NA; J: TRBJ2-5; CDR3: CASSVGVGGPQETQYF; DNA: TGTGCCAGCAGCGTAGGGGTAGGAGGCCCACAAGAGACCCAGTACTTC
V: TRBV6-1; size: NA; D: NA; J: TRBJ2-1; CDR3: CASSETVNSYNEQFF; DNA: TGTGCCAGCAGTGAAACGGTGAATTCCTACAATGAGCAGTTCTTC
V: TRBV18; size: NA; D: TRBD1; J: TRBJ1-2; CDR3: CASSPGTGSPDGGYTF; DNA: TGTGCCAGCTCACCCGGGACAGGGTCCCCGGATGGTGGCTACACCTTC
V: TRBV7-2; size: NA; D: NA; J: TRBJ1-1; CDR3: CASSLGRETEAFF; DNA: TGTGCCAGCAGCTTAGGGAGGGAGACTGAAGCTTTCTTT
V: TRBV6-2/TRBV6-3; size: NA; D: TRBD1; J: TRBJ1-2; CDR3: CASSYYGAGGGYTF; DNA: TGTGCCAGCAGTTACTACGGAGCAGGGGGTGGCTACACCTTC
V: TRBV7-8; size: few; D: TRBD2; J: TRBJ2-7; CDR3: CASSLARTSGNLYEQYF; DNA: TGTGCCAGCAGCTTAGCGCGGACTAGCGGGAACCTCTACGAGCAGTACTTC
V: TRBV5-5; size: NA; D: NA; J: TRBJ1-5; CDR3: CASSLDPGTLQPQHF; DNA: TGTGCCAGCAGCTTGGACCCCGGGACATTGCAGCCCCAGCATTTT
V: TRBV6-5; size: NA; D: TRBD1; J: TRBJ1-1; CDR3: CASSYVTGGATEAFF; DNA: TGTGCCAGCAGTTACGTAACAGGGGGCGCAACTGAAGCTTTCTTT
V: TRBV29-1; size: NA; D: TRBD1; J: TRBJ1-6; CDR3: CSVSTGSNSPFHF; DNA: TGCAGCGTTTCGACAGGGAGTAATTCACCCTTCCACTTT
V: TRBV29-1; size: NA; D: NA; J: TRBJ1-1; CDR3: CSGGVTATEAFF; DNA: TGCAGCGGGGGGGTCACAGCCACTGAAGCTTTCTTT
V: TRBV29-1; size: NA; D: TRBD1; J: TRBJ2-7; CDR3: CSVELWTGAYEQYF; DNA: TGCAGCGTTGAACTGTGGACAGGGGCCTACGAGCAGTACTTC
V: TRBV3-1/TRBV3-2; size: NA; D: TRBD1; J: TRBJ2-7; CDR3: CASSPGQVYEQYF; DNA: TGTGCCAGCAGCCCGGGACAGGTCTACGAGCAGTACTTC